The 17 T cell receptor beta chains listed next were all sequenced from one sample in a study of response to subunit inactivated influenza vaccine. Using its own MiXCR run on the RT-PCR reads, TCRdb lists one record per CDR3 protein. The sample has roughly 630,000 distinct CDR3 sequences, less than 15% seen once; the top ten hold 7.6%. The sample in question was PBMCs from blood, obtained around 14 days before vaccination. The receptors stem from a man aged 50 to 60 who received an inactivated influenza vaccine.

This clonotype was counted a few times. The chain links TRBV11-2 to TRBJ2-3, with D perhaps being TRBD1 or TRBD2 (5 bases each). The CDR3 is made up of 12 amino acids. V was shortened by 5 bases and J by 10 bases, with 13 bases between the two germline ends. Germline CDR1 and CDR2: SGHAT and FQNNGV. CDR3 in amino acids: CASSAAGAAQYF. The DNA of the CDR3 is TGTGCCAGCAGCGCCGCCGGGGCCGCGCAGTATTTT.

This clonotype was seen only a few times. The rearrangement uses TRBV5-6 and TRBJ2-7, with D hard to call. CDR3 length: 12 residues. CDR1 SGHDT and CDR2 YYEEEE come from the germline V gene. Deletions cut 4 bases from V and 5 bases from J, with 10 bases between. CDR3 region: CASSRLSHEQYF. CDR3 in DNA: TGTGCCAGCAGCAGGTTGTCCCACGAGCAGTACTTC.

This clonotype has a handful of counts. This chain links TRBV12-3 or TRBV12-4 with TRBJ1-1, with a weak D call TRBD1 (5 bases). Deletions cut 6 bases from V and 6 bases from J, with 14 bases between. The CDR3 is made up of 13 amino acids. The CDR3 loop reads CASRSTGGAEAFF. The DNA for the CDR3 is TGTGCCAGCAGATCAACGGGAGGGGCTGAAGCTTTCTTT.

This clonotype was observed many times. The rearrangement links TRBV5-1 to TRBJ2-2; TRBD2 matches at 8 bases. The CDR3 covers 17 residues. V lost 0 bases, J lost 3 bases, and 7 bases stayed unmatched. The germline V gene has CDR1 SGHRS and CDR2 YFSETQ. The CDR3 sequence: CASSLVVAGFDTGELFF. In nucleotides, the CDR3 is TGCGCCAGCAGCTTGGTAGTAGCGGGATTTGACACCGGGGAGCTGTTTTTT. The variable domain in full, completed from reference TRBV5-1 and TRBJ2-2, reads KAGVTQTPRYLIKTRGQQVTLSCSPISGHRSVSWYQQTPGQGLQFLFEYFSETQRNKGNFPGRFSGRQFSNSRSEMNVSTLELGDSALYLCASSLVVAGFDTGELFFGEGSRLTVL.

The rearrangement uses TRBV6-6 and TRBJ1-6, with D tentatively TRBD1 (5 bases). Trimming shortened V by 5 bases and J by 10 bases, and 12 bases separated the two germline ends. Germline V CDR1 and CDR2: MNHNY, SVGAGI (reference sequence). This CDR3 has 13 amino acids. The CDR3 DNA sequence: TGTGCCAGCAGTCCCAGGGAAAGATCACCCCTCCACTTT. The encoded protein is CASSPRERSPLHF.

V gene TRBV6-1 combines with J gene TRBJ2-7; 8 bases line up with TRBD1. J gave up 6 bases and V 7 bases, and 8 bases lay outside the gene matches. The CDR3 extends over 13 amino acids. Germline CDR1 reads MNHNS; CDR2 reads SASEGT. In DNA, the CDR3 is TGTGCCAGCAACCCGACAGGGGCCCGCGAGCAGTACTTC. Protein product: CASNPTGAREQYF.

There are a few counts of this clonotype. The chain employs TRBV12-3 or TRBV12-4 and TRBJ1-2, with 8 nucleotides matching TRBD1. The CDR3 runs to 15 residues. Unmatched junction bases numbered 12, after V lost 6 bases and J lost 6 bases. In DNA form, the CDR3 reads TGTGCCAGCAGCCTAGGGGGGCGGACAGGGAATGGCTACACCTTC. Protein: CASSLGGRTGNGYTF.

This clonotype was observed a few times. This chain uses TRBV20-1 with TRBJ2-5, with D possibly TRBD2 on 6 matching bases. This CDR3 spans 13 amino acids. The germline gives CDR1 DFQATT, CDR2 SNEGSKA (reference sequence). Trimming left V 3 bases short and J 5 bases short, with 13 bases between. The CDR3 DNA is TGCAGTGCTAGGGCCCGACTAGATGAGACCCAGTACTTC. Translation gives CSARARLDETQYF.

The chain links TRBV7-2 to TRBJ1-3; weak D call: TRBD1 (5 bases). The germline V gene has CDR1 SGHTA and CDR2 FQGNSA. This CDR3 region has 18 residues. V was trimmed by 0 bases and J by 4 bases, leaving 19 bases between them. This CDR3 reads CASSLAGPSRAGGNTIYF. The CDR3 DNA reads as TGTGCCAGCAGCTTAGCCGGTCCCTCCAGGGCTGGGGGAAACACCATATATTTT.

This sequence joins TRBV30 and TRBJ2-1; D is unclear. The CDR3 runs to 13 residues. CDR1 and CDR2 (germline): GTSNPN, SVGIG (reference sequence). V lost 2 bases and J lost 12, with 17 bases in between. This chain's CDR3 is CAWSLAGKVGQFF. The CDR3, as DNA: TGTGCCTGGAGTCTTGCTGGTAAAGTTGGGCAGTTCTTC.

This clonotype was counted a few times. J is TRBJ1-3 and V is TRBV7-2; no clear D gene. CDR1 is SGHTA and CDR2 is FQGNSA in the germline V gene. The CDR3 covers 15 residues. V shed 1 base and J shed 0 bases, with 7 bases lying between them. The CDR3 loop is CASSLGLPSGNTIYF. In DNA form, the CDR3 reads TGTGCCAGCAGCTTAGGACTGCCCTCTGGAAACACCATATATTTT.

This clonotype showed up just a few times. The rearrangement joins TRBV7-9 to TRBJ2-1, with D tentatively TRBD2 (5 bases). The CDR3 consists of 13 residues. CDR1 SEHNR and CDR2 FQNEAQ come from the germline V gene (reference sequence). The germline V and J ends were trimmed by 6 bases and 4 bases, with 10 bases remaining between them. The CDR3 DNA reads TGTGCCAGCAGTAACGGGGTTTACAATGAGCAGTTCTTC. It yields the protein CASSNGVYNEQFF.

The chain carries TRBV9 and TRBJ2-2, with a possible D match to TRBD1 (6 bases). CDR1 and CDR2 from the germline V gene are SGDLS and YYNGEE. With 0 bases removed from V and 7 bases from J, the gap between germline ends came to 22 bases. CDR3 length: 18 amino acids. This CDR3 reads CASSVVLGQVPIGGELFF. CDR3 bases: TGTGCCAGCAGCGTAGTTTTGGGACAAGTACCTATCGGCGGGGAGCTGTTTTTT.

This clonotype was detected only a few times. J is TRBJ1-4 and V is TRBV5-1; TRBD1 is a possible D gene (5 bases). This CDR3 is built from 16 residues. CDR1 and CDR2 from the germline V gene are SGHRS and YFSETQ. Trimming left V 4 bases short and J 1 base short, with 14 bases between. The chain's CDR3 is CASSTNSGGTNEKLFF. As DNA, the CDR3 is TGCGCCAGCAGCACCAACAGCGGGGGAACTAATGAAAAACTGTTTTTT.

In its sample, this clonotype was seen a few times. V is TRBV11-2 and J is TRBJ2-1, with 9 bases fitting TRBD1. Per the germline V gene, CDR1 is SGHAT and CDR2 is FQNNGV. V trimming: 1 base; J trimming: 3 bases; junction bases outside the gene matches: 7. The CDR3 consists of 17 residues. The chain's CDR3 is CASSLVLGQGFYNEQFF. The CDR3, as DNA: TGTGCCAGCAGCTTAGTATTGGGACAGGGCTTCTACAATGAGCAGTTCTTC.

The V gene is TRBV11-2, the J gene TRBJ2-1, with a possible D match to TRBD2 (5 bases). Trimming pared 1 base from V and 5 bases from J, leaving 15 bases between. Per germline, CDR1 SGHAT and CDR2 FQNNGV. The length of the CDR3 is 16 residues. The chain's CDR3 is CASSLVGASGNNEQFF. The DNA of the CDR3 is TGTGCCAGCAGCTTAGTGGGTGCCTCGGGGAACAATGAGCAGTTCTTC.

This chain uses TRBV6-2 or TRBV6-3 with TRBJ1-5; D not resolved. V lost 1 base and J lost 7, with 8 bases in between. This CDR3 has 13 residues. Per the germline V gene, CDR1 is MNHEY and CDR2 is SVGEGT. CDR3 region: CASSYYMDQPQHF. CDR3 DNA: TGTGCCAGCAGTTACTATATGGACCAGCCCCAGCATTTT.